This section outlines one T cell receptor (beta chain) sequence together with its context. The antigen is unknown. The source of the sample is a study of cytomegalovirus exposure and HLA in healthy donors. Looking at the study overall: The 90 to 150 validation repertoires and the roughly 670 first-cohort repertoires shared a platform, a later analysis reported.

Produced via immunoSEQ multiplex PCR; TCRdb's table is partial and in-frame only. The sample contains around 250,000 clones, roughly 90% of which appear only once. Whole-study findings and limits: TCR clusters originating in the first cohort tended to co-occur in the approximately 120 validation repertoires, according to a later analysis.

Germline V lookup: CDR1 SGHRS, CDR2 YFSETQ. This CDR3 comprises 13 residues. V was clipped by 4 bases and J by 4 bases, with 8 bases between them. This chain links TRBV5-1 with TRBJ1-4; D remains unclear. The TCR comes from a woman aged 18-30 years in good health and CMV-seronegative. Material: PBMCs. The CDR3 is CASSAGLNEKLFF. The CDR3 bases are TGCGCCAGCAGCGCAGGACTTAATGAAAAACTGTTTTTT. Combining the CDR3 with reference TRBV5-1 and TRBJ1-4 gives the whole variable domain KAGVTQTPRYLIKTRGQQVTLSCSPISGHRSVSWYQQTPGQGLQFLFEYFSETQRNKGNFPGRFSGRQFSNSRSEMNVSTLELGDSALYLCASSAGLNEKLFFGSGTQLSVL.